The sequence of this T cell receptor beta chain was determined in a study of shared clonotypes between healthy human individuals. Overall study: Three plates were used per donor for CD4 naive, three for CD4 memory, two for CD8 naive and one for CD8 memory.

Healthy and HIV-negative, the adult donors had no recent acute infections or vaccinations. To make CD8 memory, CD45RO+ cells were put together with CCR7-negative CD45RA+ TemRA cells. This clone was seen a handful of times. Germline CDR1 and CDR2: SGHTA and FQGNSA. This CDR3 contains 18 residues. With V trimmed by 1 base and J by 4 bases, 5 bases remained unmatched. Here immunoSEQ multiplex PCR was the method, and the copy in TCRdb shows in-frame clones only, minus some. The sample contains approximately 100,000 clones, just over 65% of which appear only once. Sequencing was done on a sample of memory CD8+ T cells sorted from blood. Subset meaning: CD45RO+ cells pooled with CCR7-negative TemRA cells. The gene calls are TRBV7-2 and TRBJ2-1; 15 positions agree with TRBD2. This receptor was taken from a young woman in good health. CDR3 sequence: CASSLEGTSGRFYNEQFF. CDR3 in DNA: TGTGCCAGCAGCTTAGAGGGGACTAGCGGGAGGTTTTACAATGAGCAGTTCTTC.